These 23 T cell receptor beta chains share one sample of origin, sequenced in a study of T cell changes during pregnancy in multiple sclerosis. The data were produced by immunoSEQ multiplex PCR, yet TCRdb's version contains in-frame clones alone and is incomplete. Among about 110,000 clones listed, roughly 90% were seen once. Material: peripheral blood, obtained after pregnancy. The receptors shown here come from a female donor with multiple sclerosis, enrolled in a pregnancy study.

The chain carries TRBV6-4 and TRBJ2-1; D may be TRBD2 (5 bases). V was clipped by 0 bases and J by 7 bases, with 10 bases between them. This CDR3 is built from 14 residues. Germline V gene data show CDR1 as MRHNA and CDR2 as SNTAGT. CDR3 DNA sequence: TGTGCCAGCAGTGACTCGTTCCGGGGAAATGAGCAGTTCTTC. Amino acid sequence: CASSDSFRGNEQFF.

V is TRBV6-6 and J is TRBJ1-5; D is uncertain. Trimming cost V 0 bases and J 9 bases, with 9 bases left between them. Germline CDR1 and CDR2: MNHNY and SVGAGI (reference sequence). This CDR3 is 13 amino acids long. The CDR3 sequence: CASSYSSAGPQHF. CDR3 nucleotide sequence: TGTGCCAGCAGTTACTCGTCCGCGGGGCCCCAGCATTTT.

The chain joins TRBV11-1 to TRBJ2-7; 9 positions match TRBD1. This CDR3 has 16 residues. V shed 5 bases and J 7 bases; nucleotides not matched to a gene: 15. The germline V gene has CDR1 SGHAT and CDR2 FQDESV (reference sequence). The CDR3 reads CASSDHAGTGFWEQYF. The CDR3 region has the DNA TGTGCCAGCAGCGATCATGCCGGGACAGGGTTCTGGGAGCAGTACTTC. Full variable domain (rest looked up from reference TRBV11-1 and TRBJ2-7): EAEVAQSPRYKITEKSQAVAFWCDPISGHATLYWYRQILGQGPELLVQFQDESVVDDSQLPKDRFSAERLKGVDSTLKIQPAELGDSAMYLCASSDHAGTGFWEQYFGPGTRLTVT.

The V call is TRBV5-1, the J call TRBJ1-4, with D unclear. The CDR3 runs to 13 residues. CDR1 SGHRS and CDR2 YFSETQ come from the germline V gene. Trimming removed 4 bases from V and 6 bases from J, with 10 bases in between. The CDR3 here is CASSQRSDEKLFF. CDR3 bases: TGCGCCAGCAGCCAGCGGTCGGATGAAAAACTGTTTTTT.

The chain combines TRBV27 with TRBJ2-1; 8 positions agree with TRBD1. CDR1 and CDR2 (germline): MNHEY, SMNVEV (reference sequence). This CDR3 has 16 residues. V lost 6 bases, J lost 4 bases, and 11 bases stayed unmatched. CDR3 region: CASSAGTGQPYNEQFF. CDR3 DNA: TGTGCCAGCAGCGCGGGGACAGGACAACCTTACAATGAGCAGTTCTTC.

V is TRBV7-3 and J is TRBJ2-1; 11 nucleotides match TRBD2. Germline CDR1 is SGHTA and CDR2 is FQGTGA. The length of the CDR3 is 15 residues. Losses at the gene ends were 2 bases for V and 6 bases for J; bases not matched to a gene: 3. CDR3 bases: TGTGCCAGCAGCTTAGTAGCGGGGGGGCTCAATGAGCAGTTCTTC. As protein: CASSLVAGGLNEQFF.

V and J are TRBV4-1 and TRBJ1-1, with a tentative D call TRBD1 (5 bases). Germline loops: CDR1 MGHRA, CDR2 YSYEKL. This CDR3 contains 16 residues. Trimming stripped 0 bases from V and 2 bases from J, with 13 bases between. The DNA for the CDR3 is TGCGCCAGCAGCCAAGATGAATTTGGGGCTAACACTGAAGCTTTCTTT. This sequence encodes CASSQDEFGANTEAFF.

The J gene is TRBJ2-7, the V gene TRBV5-1, with a tentative D call TRBD2 (5 bases). V shed 0 bases and J shed 0 bases, with 16 bases lying between them. From germline, CDR1 is SGHRS and CDR2 YFSETQ. The CDR3 has 17 residues. As DNA, the CDR3 is TGCGCCAGCAGCTTGGACCCCAGTATCGGGATCTCCTACGAGCAGTACTTC. It encodes CASSLDPSIGISYEQYF. Drawing the rest from reference TRBV5-1 and TRBJ2-7, the complete variable domain is KAGVTQTPRYLIKTRGQQVTLSCSPISGHRSVSWYQQTPGQGLQFLFEYFSETQRNKGNFPGRFSGRQFSNSRSEMNVSTLELGDSALYLCASSLDPSIGISYEQYFGPGTRLTVT.

V and J are TRBV19 and TRBJ2-7; 10 bases align to TRBD2. Germline lookup yields CDR1 LNHDA and CDR2 SQIVND (reference sequence). After removal of 4 bases from V and 2 bases from J, the junction contained 2 bases not matched to a gene. This CDR3 contains 14 residues. The CDR3 sequence is CASSRTSGAYEQYF. The CDR3 DNA reads as TGTGCCAGTAGTAGAACTAGCGGGGCCTACGAGCAGTACTTC.

This chain connects TRBV9 to TRBJ2-1; 8 bases map to TRBD1. Per germline, CDR1 SGDLS and CDR2 YYNGEE. J lost 14 bases, V lost 3 bases, and 16 bases had no gene match. This CDR3 contains 15 residues. The CDR3 is CASSGGFQQGEVEFF. The DNA of the CDR3 is TGTGCCAGCAGCGGAGGATTTCAACAGGGGGAGGTGGAGTTCTTC.

The chain recombines TRBV7-9 with TRBJ1-5; D is possibly TRBD1 (6 bases). Germline V gene data show CDR1 as SEHNR and CDR2 as FQNEAQ (reference sequence). This CDR3 has 16 amino acids. V gave up 3 bases and J gave up 3 bases, with 15 bases separating them. CDR3 nucleotide sequence: TGTGCCAGCAGCTTCGGCAGGGGAATCGACAATCAGCCCCAGCATTTT. It yields the protein CASSFGRGIDNQPQHF.

The gene calls are TRBV7-2 and TRBJ1-5, with 7 bases matching TRBD1. The CDR3 loop spans 14 amino acids. The trim removed 5 bases at V and 4 bases at J, leaving 5 bases unmatched. CDR1 and CDR2 from the germline V gene are SGHTA and FQGNSA. CDR3 residues: CASSDPGGNQPQHF. CDR3 DNA: TGTGCCAGCAGCGACCCAGGGGGGAATCAGCCCCAGCATTTT.

V usage is TRBV4-1 and J usage is TRBJ2-3; 7 bases match TRBD2. CDR3 length: 17 residues. V shed 0 bases, J shed 2 bases, and the junction held 8 bases outside the gene matches. Germline V gene sequence: CDR1 MGHRA, CDR2 YSYEKL. CDR3 loop: CASSQDSERGYTDTQYF. In DNA, the CDR3 is TGCGCCAGCAGCCAAGATTCGGAGCGGGGTTACACAGATACGCAGTATTTT.

The CDR3 nucleotides are TGCGCCAGCAGCCAAGATCCCGGTCCGGGGGGAATTGATGGCTACACCTTC. Protein product: CASSQDPGPGGIDGYTF. V and J are TRBV4-1 and TRBJ1-2, with D perhaps matching TRBD1 (5 bases). The length of the CDR3 is 17 residues. Trimming took off 0 bases at V and 6 bases at J, with 20 bases between the two ends. CDR1 is MGHRA and CDR2 is YSYEKL in the germline V gene.

The chain is built from TRBV28 and TRBJ1-1; 7 bases align to TRBD1. CDR1 is MDHEN, CDR2 SYDVKM, per germline. With 6 bases clipped from V and 5 bases from J, the junction kept 21 bases outside the gene matches. The CDR3 is 18 residues long. CDR3 nucleotides: TGTGCCAGCAGCCCCCTCGCCGGGACAGAGGATAGGAGGACTGAAGCTTTCTTT. It encodes CASSPLAGTEDRRTEAFF.

J is TRBJ2-2 and V is TRBV5-6; 8 nucleotides align to TRBD1. The germline V gene has CDR1 SGHDT and CDR2 YYEEEE. The CDR3 has 14 amino acids. The V segment lost 4 bases and the J segment 6 bases; nucleotides outside the gene matches: 5. CDR3 nucleotides: TGTGCCAGCAGCGCGGACAGGGCCCCCGGGGAGCTGTTTTTT. Amino acid sequence: CASSADRAPGELFF.

The J gene is TRBJ2-5, the V gene TRBV5-6; 9 bases are shared with TRBD2. Looked up from germline, CDR1 is SGHDT and CDR2 is YYEEEE. Trimming removed 4 bases from V and 0 bases from J; junction bases left unmatched: 10. The CDR3 has 17 residues. CDR3 DNA sequence: TGTGCCAGCAGCGATCAGGAGAGCGGGGGGTACCAAGAGACCCAGTACTTC. This encodes CASSDQESGGYQETQYF.

The V gene is TRBV6-6, the J gene TRBJ1-5; 7 bases fit TRBD1. V lost 2 bases and J lost 3; bases outside the gene matches: 7. This CDR3 is built from 16 residues. Germline CDR1 and CDR2: MNHNY and SVGAGI (reference sequence). CDR3 protein: CASSYAADRVNQPQHF. The DNA of the CDR3 is TGTGCCAGCAGTTACGCAGCTGACAGGGTCAATCAGCCCCAGCATTTT.

J is TRBJ1-2 and V is TRBV5-1; D not resolved. V shed 5 bases and J shed 6 bases, with 11 bases lying between them. This CDR3 has 12 residues. The V gene's germline CDR1 is SGHRS and CDR2 YFSETQ. CDR3: CASRDRGNGYTF. CDR3 in DNA: TGCGCCAGCAGGGATCGAGGGAATGGCTACACCTTC.

The chain combines TRBV11-2 with TRBJ2-7; 7 nucleotides line up with TRBD2. J was trimmed by 7 bases and V by 0 bases; bases with no gene match: 15. Germline CDR1 and CDR2: SGHAT and FQNNGV. The CDR3 consists of 17 residues. CDR3 DNA sequence: TGTGCCAGCAGCTTAGAGGGAGCGGGACCCCGCCTTGTAGAGCAGTACTTC. Its translation: CASSLEGAGPRLVEQYF.

J is TRBJ1-6 and V is TRBV30, with D tentatively TRBD1 (5 bases). This CDR3 comprises 17 residues. Trimming removed 0 bases from V and 0 bases from J, with 12 bases in between. Germline loops: CDR1 GTSNPN, CDR2 SVGIG (reference sequence). The CDR3 sequence: CAWSVEQGRSYNSPLHF. For the CDR3, the DNA is TGTGCCTGGAGTGTGGAGCAGGGTCGCTCCTATAATTCACCCCTCCACTTT.

This clone was seen more than once but under ten times. The chain carries TRBV14 and TRBJ1-5; D ambiguous. The germline CDR1 and CDR2 sequences are SGHDN and FVKESK. This CDR3 has 13 residues. V lost 1 base and J 7 bases, leaving 8 bases between the germline ends. The CDR3 DNA is TGTGCCAGCAGCCAAGGCCTTGCGCAGCCCCAGCATTTT. It specifies CASSQGLAQPQHF.

V usage is TRBV19 and J usage is TRBJ1-6, with 7 nucleotides matching TRBD1. CDR3 length: 14 amino acids. Germline CDR1 and CDR2: LNHDA and SQIVND (reference sequence). V was clipped by 7 bases and J by 9 bases; unmatched bases: 9. In DNA, the CDR3 is TGTGCCAGTAAAGATGACAGGGTAACTTCACCCCTCCACTTT. Amino acids: CASKDDRVTSPLHF.